The following is a T cell receptor (beta chain) sequence with its context. Documented time point: pre-treatment sample, taken before nivolumab and TIL therapy. Most excised metastases sampled were pleural nodules or supraclavicular lymph nodes. Patients then received nivolumab; progressors got lymphodepletion, TIL and IL-2. This sample is drawn from a study of TIL therapy for anti-PD-1-resistant metastatic lung cancer. CDR1 and CDR2 from the germline V gene are MNHEY and SVGAGI. J gave up 6 bases and V 6 bases, and 5 bases lay outside the gene matches. The CDR3 loop spans 13 amino acids. Sequencing used immunoSEQ v3. Survey-level samples got around 2.1 million read pairs; deep-level samples got roughly 4.5-6.5 million. Assay used: immunoSEQ multiplex PCR; TCRdb lists only in-frame clones, some missing. The sample contains 45,000 to 60,000 clones, 71% of which appear only once.

The chain recombines TRBV6-5 with TRBJ2-7; TRBD1 matches 10 bases. The sample in question was tumor tissue, obtained at baseline. The receptor's source is a person aged 25 to 85 with non-small cell lung cancer. The CDR3 is CASRRTGGREQYF. Written as DNA, the CDR3 is TGTGCCAGCAGAAGGACAGGGGGGCGCGAGCAGTACTTC.